This T cell receptor (beta chain) was obtained from a study of cytomegalovirus exposure and HLA in healthy donors. The method was immunoSEQ multiplex PCR; TCRdb's version includes in-frame clones alone and lacks a portion of them. Found here are 71,000 or so clones, approximately 93% of them singletons; the top ten hold more than 2%. The CDR3 covers 15 residues. The V gene's germline CDR1 is SGHTA and CDR2 FQGNSA. This clone was counted once. One end of the junction does not line up with germline, which may come from a read error. The rearrangement uses TRBV7-2 and TRBJ2-7; a weak D match, TRBD2 (6 bases). The TCR originated in a woman aged 18-35 years in good health and CMV-seronegative. The sequenced material came from PBMCs. The CDR3 protein is CASSLAGGGAYEQYF. The CDR3 DNA reads as TGTGCCAGCAGCTTAGCGGGGGGTGGGGCCTATGAGCAGTACTTC.